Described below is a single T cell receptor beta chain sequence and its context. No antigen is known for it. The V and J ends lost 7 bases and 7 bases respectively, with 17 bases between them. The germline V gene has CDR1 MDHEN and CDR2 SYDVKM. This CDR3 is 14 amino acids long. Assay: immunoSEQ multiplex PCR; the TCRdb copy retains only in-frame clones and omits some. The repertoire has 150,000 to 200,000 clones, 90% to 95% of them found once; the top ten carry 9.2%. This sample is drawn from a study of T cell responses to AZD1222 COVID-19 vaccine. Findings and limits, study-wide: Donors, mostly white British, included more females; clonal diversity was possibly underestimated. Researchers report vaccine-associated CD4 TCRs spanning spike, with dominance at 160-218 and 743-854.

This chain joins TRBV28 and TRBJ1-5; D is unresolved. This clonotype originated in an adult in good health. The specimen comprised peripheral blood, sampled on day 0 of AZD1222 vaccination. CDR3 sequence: CASTLVGVYQPQHF. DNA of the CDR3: TGTGCCAGCACCCTGGTGGGAGTTTACCAGCCCCAGCATTTT. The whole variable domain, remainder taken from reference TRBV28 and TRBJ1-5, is DVKVTQSSRYLVKRTGEKVFLECVQDMDHENMFWYRQDPGLGLRLIYFSYDVKMKEKGDIPEGYSVSREKKERFSLILESASTNQTSMYLCASTLVGVYQPQHFGDGTRLSIL.